The next 8 T cell receptor beta chains were all read from a single sample in a study of cytomegalovirus exposure and HLA in healthy donors. TCRdb's copy holds only in-frame clones and misses some; the assay was immunoSEQ multiplex PCR. The repertoire holds 150,000 to 200,000 clones, 86% seen once, with approximately 2.6% in the top ten. Sequencing was carried out using PBMCs. These receptors all come from a man younger than 30 in good health and CMV-seropositive.

The V gene is TRBV28, the J gene TRBJ2-7; maybe TRBD1 (7 bases). Germline V gives CDR1 MDHEN, CDR2 SYDVKM. The CDR3 consists of 14 residues. The V gene lost 7 bases and the J gene lost 1 base, with 14 bases spanning the gap. The CDR3 sequence: CASIAGGSSYEQYF. The CDR3 DNA sequence: TGTGCCAGCATCGCAGGGGGGTCTTCCTACGAGCAGTACTTC.

This chain joins TRBV5-4 and TRBJ1-2; no definite D call. Per germline, CDR1 SGHNT and CDR2 YYREEE (reference sequence). CDR3 length: 13 amino acids. V was cut by 0 bases and J by 6 bases, with 9 bases left in between. The CDR3 DNA sequence: TGTGCCAGCAGCTTGGAATCGGGGAATGGCTACACCTTC. This sequence encodes CASSLESGNGYTF.

This clone was counted once. The rearrangement uses TRBV27 and TRBJ2-1; possibly TRBD2 for D (6 bases). The CDR3 consists of 14 residues. Trimming cost V 5 bases and J 3 bases, with 11 bases left between them. CDR1 and CDR2 (germline): MNHEY, SMNVEV (reference sequence). CDR3: CASSETRYYNEQFF. CDR3 nucleotides: TGTGCCAGCAGTGAGACTAGATACTACAATGAGCAGTTCTTC.

The chain couples TRBV15 to TRBJ2-5; D perhaps matches TRBD1 (7 bases). Germline CDR1 and CDR2: LNHNV and YYDKDF (reference sequence). Trimming took off 5 bases at V and 8 bases at J, with 18 bases between the two ends. The CDR3 covers 14 residues. The CDR3: CATSWRGREVTQYF. The CDR3 DNA reads TGTGCCACCAGCTGGAGGGGGCGCGAAGTCACCCAGTACTTC.

This clone was seen only once. This rearrangement joins TRBV6-5 to TRBJ1-3, with D unresolved. Trimming removed 8 bases at V and 6 bases at J, with 11 bases between. Looked up from germline, CDR1 is MNHEY and CDR2 is SVGAGI. The CDR3 covers 12 residues. CDR3 region: CASRGIENTIYF. Written as DNA, the CDR3 is TGTGCCAGCCGAGGGATCGAAAACACCATATATTTT.

The chain links TRBV6-4 to TRBJ2-2; TRBD2 is a possible D gene (6 bases). The germline V gene has CDR1 MRHNA and CDR2 SNTAGT. The V gene lost 6 bases and the J gene lost 3 bases, with 14 bases spanning the gap. The CDR3 is 15 residues long. The CDR3 DNA reads TGTGCCAGCAGCGGCGGACCGGGGGACACCGGGGAGCTGTTTTTT. Protein sequence: CASSGGPGDTGELFF.

The CDR3, as DNA: TGTGCCAGCAGCTTGGCGGGAACTCAGCCCCAGCATTTT. Protein: CASSLAGTQPQHF. This chain joins TRBV5-6 and TRBJ1-5; D unresolved. V lost 0 bases and J lost 6, with 7 bases in between. The CDR3 is 13 amino acids. CDR1 SGHDT and CDR2 YYEEEE come from the germline V gene.

This chain joins TRBV4-3 and TRBJ1-4; TRBD1 matches 9 bases. V lost 5 bases to trimming and J lost 8 bases; unmatched junction nucleotides: 9. The CDR3 totals 15 residues. Germline V gives CDR1 LGHNA, CDR2 YSLEER. The CDR3 region is CASSVQGAKYEKLFF. The CDR3 coding sequence is TGCGCCAGCAGCGTACAGGGGGCGAAGTACGAAAAACTGTTTTTT.